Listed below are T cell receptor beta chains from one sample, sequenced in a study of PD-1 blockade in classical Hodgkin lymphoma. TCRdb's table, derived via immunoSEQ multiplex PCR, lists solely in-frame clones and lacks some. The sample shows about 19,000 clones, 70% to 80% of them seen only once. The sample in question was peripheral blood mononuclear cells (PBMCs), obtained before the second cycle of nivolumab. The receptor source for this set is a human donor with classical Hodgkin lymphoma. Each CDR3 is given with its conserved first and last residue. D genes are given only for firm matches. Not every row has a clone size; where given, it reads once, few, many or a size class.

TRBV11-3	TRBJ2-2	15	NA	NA	CASSPMGGISGELFF	TGTGCCAGCAGCCCAATGGGCGGGATCTCCGGGGAGCTGTTTTTT
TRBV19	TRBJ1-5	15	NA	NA	CASSRPDMGNQPQHF	TGTGCCAGTAGTCGACCTGATATGGGAAATCAGCCCCAGCATTTT
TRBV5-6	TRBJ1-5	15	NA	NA	CASSLGWGANQPQHF	TGTGCCAGCAGCTTGGGGTGGGGGGCTAATCAGCCCCAGCATTTT
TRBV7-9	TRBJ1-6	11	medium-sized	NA	CASSLGKTLHF	TGTGCCAGCAGCTTAGGCAAGACCCTCCACTTT
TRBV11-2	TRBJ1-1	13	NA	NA	CASSPRDLSEAFF	TGTGCCAGCAGCCCACGGGATCTATCTGAAGCTTTCTTT
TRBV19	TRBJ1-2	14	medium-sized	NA	CASSMGWANYGYTF	TGTGCCAGTAGTATGGGATGGGCGAACTATGGCTACACCTTC
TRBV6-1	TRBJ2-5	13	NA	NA	CATGVRGQETQYF	TGTGCCACTGGGGTGAGGGGCCAAGAGACCCAGTACTTC
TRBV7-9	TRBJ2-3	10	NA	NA	CASSSDTQYF	TGTGCCAGCAGTTCAGATACGCAGTATTTT
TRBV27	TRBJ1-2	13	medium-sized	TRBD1	CASSLRQGLGYTF	TGTGCCAGCAGTTTACGACAGGGTCTTGGCTACACCTTC
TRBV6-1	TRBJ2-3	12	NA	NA	CAGSEGGGTQYF	TGTGCCGGCAGTGAGGGAGGAGGTACGCAGTATTTT
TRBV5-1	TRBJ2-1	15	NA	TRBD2	CASSWGLVLYNEQFF	TGCGCCAGCAGCTGGGGACTAGTCCTCTACAATGAGCAGTTCTTC
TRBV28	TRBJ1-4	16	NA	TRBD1	CASSSSGTGGSEKLFF	TGTGCCAGCAGTTCCTCCGGGACAGGGGGCAGTGAAAAACTGTTTTTT
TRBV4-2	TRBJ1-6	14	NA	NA	CASSQAGANSPLHF	TGTGCCAGCAGCCAGGCGGGGGCTAATTCACCCCTCCACTTT
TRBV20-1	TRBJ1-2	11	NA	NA	CSGAVRRGYTF	TGCAGTGGCGCGGTTAGGCGTGGCTACACCTTC
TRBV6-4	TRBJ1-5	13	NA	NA	CASSARENQPQHF	TGTGCCAGCAGTGCAAGGGAAAATCAGCCCCAGCATTTT
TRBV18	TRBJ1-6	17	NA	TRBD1	CASSLPSARDRGSSLHF	TGTGCCAGCTCACTCCCTTCGGCCCGGGACAGGGGATCCTCCCTCCACTTT
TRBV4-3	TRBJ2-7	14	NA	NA	CASSQDTESYEQYF	TGCGCCAGCAGCCAAGATACAGAGTCCTACGAGCAGTACTTC
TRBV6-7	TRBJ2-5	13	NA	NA	CASSSPGMETQYF	TGTGCCAGCAGTTCTCCGGGGATGGAGACCCAGTACTTC
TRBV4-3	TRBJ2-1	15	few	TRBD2	CASSQERGGYNEQFF	TGCGCCAGCAGCCAAGAGCGGGGGGGTTACAATGAGCAGTTCTTC
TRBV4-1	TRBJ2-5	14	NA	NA	CASSQRGGKETQYF	TGCGCCAGCAGCCAAAGGGGCGGTAAGGAGACCCAGTACTTC
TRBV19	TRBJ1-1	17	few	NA	CASSATLGPGRDTEAFF	TGTGCCAGTAGTGCCACCCTCGGGCCGGGAAGGGACACTGAAGCTTTCTTT
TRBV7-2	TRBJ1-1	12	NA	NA	CASSLRGDEAFF	TGTGCCAGCAGCTTAAGGGGAGATGAAGCTTTCTTT
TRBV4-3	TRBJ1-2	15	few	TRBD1	CASSQENRGASGYTF	TGCGCCAGCAGCCAAGAAAACAGGGGTGCGAGTGGCTACACCTTC
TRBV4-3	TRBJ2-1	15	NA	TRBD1	CASTATVTGGNEQFF	TGCGCCAGCACAGCCACCGTTACAGGGGGCAATGAGCAGTTCTTC